A single sample is the source of the 31 T cell receptor beta chains below, sequenced in a study of blood T cell repertoires in COVID-19. Generated by immunoSEQ multiplex PCR, the TCRdb table keeps only in-frame clones and is missing some. The table shows 150,000 to 200,000 clones, with roughly 90% occurring only once. Material for sequencing was peripheral blood. The origin of the receptors is a woman in her fifties or sixties who had recovered from COVID-19.

This clone was observed a single time. DNA of the CDR3: TGTGCCAGCATCGCGGGCCCTAATGAAAAACTGTTTTTT. As protein: CASIAGPNEKLFF. The chain links TRBV2 to TRBJ1-4; D gene uncertain. Trimming left V 7 bases short and J 3 bases short, with 9 bases between. CDR1 and CDR2 from the germline V gene are SNHLY and FYNNEI. This CDR3 has 13 residues.

The V call is TRBV18, the J call TRBJ1-1, with D tentatively TRBD1 (6 bases). Trimming took off 6 bases at V and 1 base at J, with 24 bases between the two ends. Germline V CDR1 and CDR2: KGHSH, LQKENI. The CDR3 loop spans 18 amino acids. The CDR3 DNA sequence: TGTGCCAGCTCGTCTAATTCCGGGACACACTCCAGGAACACTGAAGCTTTCTTT. The encoded protein is CASSSNSGTHSRNTEAFF.

There are a few counts of this clone. The chain combines TRBV10-1 with TRBJ2-2; D is possibly TRBD1 (6 bases). Deletions cut 6 bases from V and 4 bases from J, with 12 bases between. The V gene's germline CDR1 is WNHNN and CDR2 SYGVQD (reference sequence). CDR3 length equals 14 residues. The CDR3 loop is CASRTGTGTGELFF. The CDR3 DNA follows: TGCGCCAGCAGGACAGGCACTGGCACCGGGGAGCTGTTTTTT.

This CDR3 reads CASSLFGEGAKNIQYF. For the CDR3, the DNA is TGTGCCAGCAGCTTATTCGGGGAGGGGGCCAAAAACATTCAGTACTTC. This chain uses TRBV7-2 with TRBJ2-4, with 7 bases fitting TRBD2. The CDR3 sequence is 16 residues long. Trimming at V came to 2 bases and at J to 1 base, leaving 5 bases not matched to a gene. Germline-derived CDR1 and CDR2 are SGHTA and FQGNSA.

This chain uses TRBV11-3 with TRBJ2-3, with a tentative D call TRBD2 (6 bases). V was trimmed by 1 base and J by 0 bases, leaving 8 bases between them. The germline V gene encodes CDR1 SGHNT and CDR2 YENEEA. This CDR3 has 15 amino acids. CDR3 DNA sequence: TGTGCCAGCAGCTTAGGGGGGGAGAGCACAGATACGCAGTATTTT. The encoded protein is CASSLGGESTDTQYF.

The rearrangement uses TRBV10-3 and TRBJ2-3; TRBD2 matches 9 bases. The germline gives CDR1 ENHRY, CDR2 SYGVKD. V lost 2 bases, J lost 7 bases, and 13 bases stayed unmatched. The CDR3 sequence is 17 residues long. The CDR3 region is CAISEVLSSGGLYTQYF. The CDR3 DNA reads as TGTGCCATCAGTGAGGTTCTCTCCAGCGGGGGGCTTTATACGCAGTATTTT.

This chain joins TRBV19 and TRBJ1-1, with unresolved D. Trimming removed 1 base from V and 7 bases from J, with 13 bases in between. The germline V gene has CDR1 LNHDA and CDR2 SQIVND (reference sequence). The CDR3 loop spans 14 amino acids. CDR3: CASSIGVIHIEAFF. CDR3 coding DNA: TGTGCCAGTAGTATAGGAGTAATCCATATTGAAGCTTTCTTT.

This clone was seen a few times. The chain is built from TRBV2 and TRBJ1-2, with 10 bases lining up with TRBD1. The CDR3 loop spans 14 amino acids. Per germline, CDR1 SNHLY and CDR2 FYNNEI. V gave up 5 bases and J gave up 8 bases; unmatched junction bases: 8. The CDR3 DNA sequence: TGTGCCAGCAGTCCGGGACAGGGGACGAGCGGCTACACCTTC. Encoded protein: CASSPGQGTSGYTF.

The chain recombines TRBV4-2 with TRBJ2-4; maybe TRBD2 (5 bases). Germline CDR1 is LGHNA and CDR2 is YNFKEQ. This CDR3 region has 16 residues. The V gene lost 3 bases and the J gene lost 0 bases, with 12 bases spanning the gap. The CDR3 loop is CASSHGVAQAKNIQYF. CDR3 in DNA: TGTGCCAGCAGCCACGGGGTAGCCCAAGCCAAAAACATTCAGTACTTC.

This clone came up a few times. The V call is TRBV5-6, the J call TRBJ1-5; TRBD1 aligns across 10 bases. There are 17 residues in the CDR3. Germline V gene lookup returns CDR1 SGHDT and CDR2 YYEEEE. V shed 4 bases and J 0 bases; nucleotides not matched to a gene: 7. The CDR3: CASSRRDRGFSNQPQHF. CDR3 sequence (DNA): TGTGCCAGCAGCCGTCGGGACAGGGGCTTTAGCAATCAGCCCCAGCATTTT.

The chain couples TRBV28 to TRBJ1-4; perhaps TRBD1 as D (6 bases). Germline loops: CDR1 MDHEN, CDR2 SYDVKM. This CDR3 spans 14 amino acids. V lost 5 bases and J lost 8, with 15 bases in between. The CDR3 sequence is CASSKGDRREKLFF. The CDR3 DNA reads TGTGCCAGCAGTAAGGGGGATCGTCGCGAAAAACTGTTTTTT.

In regard to this clone: The sample holds other DNA sequences that translate to the same CDR3. V gene TRBV28 combines with J gene TRBJ2-5; D unresolved. With 3 bases removed from V and 5 bases from J, the gap between germline ends came to 4 bases. The germline gives CDR1 MDHEN, CDR2 SYDVKM. CDR3 length equals 11 residues. The CDR3 sequence: CASSFSETQYF. The DNA of the CDR3 is TGTGCCAGCAGTTTTAGTGAGACCCAGTACTTC. Supplemented by reference TRBV28 and TRBJ2-5, the full variable domain reads DVKVTQSSRYLVKRTGEKVFLECVQDMDHENMFWYRQDPGLGLRLIYFSYDVKMKEKGDIPEGYSVSREKKERFSLILESASTNQTSMYLCASSFSETQYFGPGTRLLVL.

This chain connects TRBV19 to TRBJ1-3; no firm D call. The V gene lost 8 bases and the J gene lost 0 bases, with 8 bases spanning the gap. The CDR3 length is 13 residues. Germline assignment: CDR1 LNHDA and CDR2 SQIVND (reference sequence). The CDR3 DNA reads as TGTGCCAGTTCACCTAGCTCTGGAAACACCATATATTTT. Its protein product is CASSPSSGNTIYF.

This rearrangement joins TRBV7-9 to TRBJ2-5, with D maybe TRBD2 (5 bases). From germline, CDR1 is SEHNR and CDR2 FQNEAQ (reference sequence). Trimming pared 3 bases from V and 5 bases from J, leaving 10 bases between. CDR3 length: 13 amino acids. DNA of the CDR3: TGTGCCAGCAGCTTCTCCGGGATGGAGACCCAGTACTTC. It translates to CASSFSGMETQYF.

The chain has TRBV9 and TRBJ2-5; weak D call: TRBD2 (6 bases). The CDR3 totals 14 residues. V lost 4 bases and J 4 bases, leaving 14 bases between the germline ends. The germline CDR1 and CDR2 sequences are SGDLS and YYNGEE. This CDR3 is CASSRGGAAETQYF. The CDR3 bases are TGTGCCAGCAGCCGGGGAGGAGCCGCAGAGACCCAGTACTTC.

This clone was recorded only once. V gene TRBV7-9 combines with J gene TRBJ2-1, with 8 bases aligning to TRBD2. After removal of 5 bases from V and 0 bases from J, the junction contained 3 bases not matched to a gene. Germline V CDR1 and CDR2: SEHNR, FQNEAQ (reference sequence). This CDR3 comprises 15 residues. CDR3 in amino acids: CASSAGTSSYNEQFF. In nucleotides, the CDR3 is TGTGCCAGCAGCGCCGGGACTAGCTCCTACAATGAGCAGTTCTTC.

This chain links TRBV5-5 with TRBJ2-2, with 8 bases identical to TRBD1. The CDR3 consists of 17 residues. V was pared by 4 bases and J by 0 bases, with 8 bases of the junction left unmatched. The germline gives CDR1 SGHKS, CDR2 YYEKEE (reference sequence). CDR3 sequence reads: CASSQKSGGANTGELFF. CDR3 bases: TGTGCCAGCAGCCAGAAGTCAGGGGGCGCGAACACCGGGGAGCTGTTTTTT.

This chain joins TRBV5-4 and TRBJ1-3, with 8 bases lining up with TRBD1. With V trimmed by 8 bases and J by 0 bases, 13 bases remained unmatched. This CDR3 has 17 residues. Per the germline V gene, CDR1 is SGHNT and CDR2 is YYREEE (reference sequence). CDR3 region: CASDQGDRQPSGNTIYF. DNA for the CDR3: TGTGCCAGTGACCAAGGGGACAGGCAACCCTCTGGAAACACCATATATTTT.

The chain carries TRBV7-8 and TRBJ1-5; D may be TRBD1 (5 bases). The CDR3 length is 16 residues. The germline CDR1 and CDR2 sequences are SGHVS and FQNEAQ. V gave up 3 bases and J gave up 1 base, with 13 bases separating them. CDR3 region: CASSLGGAHSNQPQHF. CDR3 DNA: TGTGCCAGCAGCTTGGGAGGGGCCCACAGCAATCAGCCCCAGCATTTT.

The gene calls are TRBV7-9 and TRBJ2-7; possible D gene TRBD1, 5 bases. CDR1 and CDR2 (germline): SEHNR, FQNEAQ (reference sequence). The CDR3 spans 12 residues. Between the trimmed V and J ends, which lost 6 bases and 0 bases, there was a span of 6 bases. Here the CDR3 reads CASSTGSYEQYF. CDR3 DNA sequence: TGTGCCAGCAGTACAGGCTCCTACGAGCAGTACTTC.

This chain links TRBV5-1 with TRBJ1-4; no definite D call. The CDR3 covers 13 residues. Trimming stripped 5 bases from V and 7 bases from J, with 12 bases between. CDR1 and CDR2 (germline): SGHRS, YFSETQ. The CDR3 DNA is TGCGCCAGCAGAAAGGACTCCGGTGAAAAACTGTTTTTT. This gives the protein CASRKDSGEKLFF.

The chain combines TRBV28 with TRBJ1-1; no reliable D call. This CDR3 contains 11 residues. CDR1 MDHEN and CDR2 SYDVKM come from the germline V gene. The ends were cut back, 3 bases at V and 9 bases at J, with 8 bases in the middle. The CDR3 nucleotides read TGTGCCAGCAGTTTCGAGGGAAAAGCTTTCTTT. Amino acid sequence: CASSFEGKAFF.

V is TRBV2 and J is TRBJ2-3, with 8 bases fitting TRBD1. The CDR3 loop spans 14 amino acids. Trimming cost V 8 bases and J 4 bases; bases outside gene matches: 8. The germline V gene encodes CDR1 SNHLY and CDR2 FYNNEI. CDR3 protein: CASAMDREADTQYF. The CDR3, as DNA: TGTGCCAGCGCTATGGACAGGGAAGCAGATACGCAGTATTTT.

This chain uses TRBV5-1 with TRBJ1-2, with D unresolved. Germline V gene sequence: CDR1 SGHRS, CDR2 YFSETQ. V shed 1 base and J shed 0 bases, with 4 bases lying between them. CDR3 length equals 13 residues. CDR3 DNA: TGCGCCAGCAGCTTGAGCCCTAACTATGGCTACACCTTC. This encodes CASSLSPNYGYTF.

The chain uses TRBV5-1 and TRBJ2-1; possible D gene TRBD1, 5 bases. CDR3 length: 16 residues. The V gene's germline CDR1 is SGHRS and CDR2 YFSETQ. Deletions cut 0 bases from V and 7 bases from J, with 17 bases between. The CDR3 DNA sequence: TGCGCCAGCAGCTTGGTTCTGGGGCGCATGTTAAATGAGCAGTTCTTC. Translated: CASSLVLGRMLNEQFF.

V gene TRBV5-1 combines with J gene TRBJ1-5, with D uncertain. CDR1 and CDR2 from the germline V gene are SGHRS and YFSETQ. V was pared by 2 bases and J by 5 bases, with 8 bases between. The CDR3 is made up of 13 amino acids. The CDR3 protein is CASSFIPDQPQHF. DNA for the CDR3: TGCGCCAGCAGCTTCATACCGGATCAGCCCCAGCATTTT.

The chain combines TRBV6-6 with TRBJ1-4; TRBD1 matches at 11 bases. The CDR3 loop spans 16 amino acids. CDR1 is MNHNY, CDR2 SVGAGI, per germline (reference sequence). V was pared by 4 bases and J by 4 bases, with 5 bases of the junction left unmatched. The CDR3 is CASSLGQGVDNEKLFF. CDR3 nucleotides: TGTGCCAGCAGTTTGGGACAGGGGGTGGATAATGAAAAACTGTTTTTT.

The V gene is TRBV10-3, the J gene TRBJ1-1, with 7 bases fitting TRBD1. V lost 7 bases to trimming and J lost 0 bases; unmatched junction nucleotides: 11. CDR3 size: 16 residues. Germline lookup yields CDR1 ENHRY and CDR2 SYGVKD. The CDR3 loop is CAINKDRTSMNTEAFF. CDR3 nucleotide sequence: TGTGCCATCAATAAGGACAGGACCTCCATGAACACTGAAGCTTTCTTT.

This sequence joins TRBV29-1 and TRBJ2-1; possible D gene TRBD2, 5 bases. CDR1 and CDR2 from the germline V gene are SQVTM and ANQGSEA. The CDR3 has 16 residues. V was pared by 0 bases and J by 0 bases, with 12 bases between. The CDR3: CSVEESRANSYNEQFF. The CDR3 nucleotides are TGCAGCGTTGAAGAATCGCGGGCAAACTCCTACAATGAGCAGTTCTTC.

J is TRBJ1-4 and V is TRBV7-9, with TRBD1 matching 8 bases. In germline, CDR1 is SEHNR, CDR2 FQNEAQ (reference sequence). The CDR3 spans 14 residues. V lost 3 bases to trimming and J lost 12 bases; unmatched junction nucleotides: 9. The CDR3 DNA is TGTGCCAGCAGCTTCGGACAGGGAAGGGGTGAACTGTTTTTT. This encodes CASSFGQGRGELFF.

The rearrangement uses TRBV7-9 and TRBJ1-5; no firm D call. V dropped 5 bases and J dropped 0 bases, with 5 bases sitting between them. Germline CDR1 and CDR2: SEHNR and FQNEAQ (reference sequence). The CDR3 totals 13 residues. CDR3 coding DNA: TGTGCCAGCAGCGAGGGTAGCAATCAGCCCCAGCATTTT. Translation: CASSEGSNQPQHF.